Included here is one TCR beta chain sequence, with context. TCRdb redid the clone calls on the PCR reads using MiXCR. Among tens of thousands of clones, around 43% were seen once, and the ten largest hold approximately 25%. These data are taken from a study of metastatic and nonmetastatic thyroid tumors. Every patient was untreated before thyroid surgery. The CDR3 extends over 16 amino acids. From germline, CDR1 is SGDLS and CDR2 YYNGEE. V was pared by 0 bases and J by 2 bases, with 4 bases of the junction left unmatched. This receptor was identified in a male donor with papillary thyroid cancer or a benign thyroid nodule (not recorded which). Some clones in this sample may be carry-over from other donors' samples. This chain links TRBV9 with TRBJ2-1; 8 nucleotides agree with TRBD1. Source material: tumor tissue. Here the CDR3 reads CASSVDGQGTYNEQFF. For the CDR3, the DNA is TGTGCCAGCAGCGTAGACGGACAGGGTACCTACAATGAGCAGTTCTTC.